This T cell receptor (beta chain) was recovered during a study of cytomegalovirus exposure and HLA in healthy donors. Overall study: In a later analysis, the 120 or so validation repertoires were reported to have used the same platform as the roughly 610 first-cohort repertoires. Study conclusions and caveats: Rare TCR sequences dominated, though some public TCRs recurred in many donors. Altogether, 160 or so TCR beta chains were recorded as cytomegalovirus-associated.

Comment on this clone: The target antigen is unknown.

Clones were sequenced by immunoSEQ multiplex PCR, and TCRdb holds only the in-frame ones, with some missing. This sample has over 150,000 clones, with 89% found just once. Separate from the roughly 700-subject first cohort was the approximately 120-subject validation cohort, to which the donors belonged. In germline, CDR1 is LNHNV, CDR2 YYDKDF (reference sequence). The J segment lost 1 base and the V segment lost 3 bases, leaving 7 bases of the junction unmatched. The CDR3 is made up of 17 amino acids. The sequencing sample was made of PBMCs. The TCR originated in a man in his late teens or twenties in good health and CMV-seropositive. The chain combines TRBV15 with TRBJ2-2; TRBD2 aligns across 8 bases. CDR3 bases: TGTGCCACCAGCAGTTTAGGCGGGAGGTTGAACACCGGGGAGCTGTTTTTT. Protein: CATSSLGGRLNTGELFF.